The clone carrying this T cell receptor beta chain showed up just once. Authors' data handling: Amplification with reference gene primers provided the estimates of nucleated cell counts. TCRdb keeps only in-frame clones here, not all; method: immunoSEQ multiplex PCR. For V, J and clone size, that table is used; D and trimming come from the DNA. The sample carries approximately 270,000 clones, 70% to 90% recorded once. Per germline, CDR1 SGHVS and CDR2 FQNEAQ. The CDR3 runs to 14 residues. Germline trimming cut 5 bases from V and 6 bases from J; bases unmatched to any gene: 6. This entry belongs to a study of blood T cell repertoires in COVID-19. Study-wide background: Spain, Italy and the United States supplied samples that represented acute and convalescent COVID-19. Sources were T cells, B-cell-depleted T cells, or PBMCs; the material itself was cDNA or gDNA.

The sequenced material came from peripheral blood. This TCR was sampled from a woman in her seventies with acute or convalescent COVID-19. The chain couples TRBV7-8 to TRBJ1-4; TRBD1 matches at 7 bases. CDR3 in amino acids: CASSRGTEDEKLFF. As DNA, the CDR3 is TGTGCCAGCAGCCGCGGGACAGAGGATGAAAAACTGTTTTTT.